This T cell receptor (beta chain) derives from a study of control samples from healthy donors and cancer patients (dated by TCRdb to the early 2020s). This clone was detected only a few times. Its binding antigen is unknown. Per-nucleotide qualities are absent, and no much larger clonotype sits a single base away. Library creation used the immunoSEQ multiplex PCR assay. In TCRdb, the immuneACCESS table is reduced to in-frame sequences with V and J assigned. These tables do not hold every clone; where another copy was compared, an unresolved V gene accounts for under half, and the others remain unexplained. This sample holds around 23,000 clones; 75% to 90% were observed only once. The ten largest account for roughly 40% of the sample. What was sequenced was PBMCs. The TCR sequence derives from a man between 60 and 75 years old with head and neck cancer.

The CDR3 region reads CASSPFRTAETQYF. The DNA sequence follows: TGTGCCAGCAGCCCTTTCCGGACAGCCGAGACCCAGTACTTC. The chain couples TRBV11-2 to TRBJ2-5; a tentative D call is TRBD1 (6 bases match). CDR1 and CDR2, looked up from the germline V gene, are SGHAT and FQNNGV. V drops 5 bases and J drops 5 bases, leaving 15 bases in between. The CDR3 goes from the cysteine to the phenylalanine over 14 residues. Only the CDR3 part of the read is kept: 42 bases, read in frame from the first base.